The clone carrying this TCR beta chain has at least ten counts. Its antigen is undetermined. It was RNA transcripts that yielded the amplified TCR beta CDR3 regions. With the HTBI primer set, the TCR CDR3 went through a first round of RT-PCR. TCRdb itself ran the multiplex PCR reads through MiXCR, one entry per CDR3 protein. This table holds fewer than 250,000 distinct CDR3 sequences, 17% found once. If no ophthalmopathy progression occurred within 18 months, Graves' hyperthyroidism was stable. Newly diagnosed hyperthyroidism patients aged 18 to 65 years had disease lasting under 2 months. Diagnoses used clinical symptoms, serum thyroxine and TRAb, thyroid ultrasound and orbital computed tomography. V was pared by 0 bases and J by 1 base, with 9 bases between. CDR1 LGHDT and CDR2 YNNKEL come from the germline V gene (reference sequence). This CDR3 comprises 15 residues. The data stem from a study of T cells in Graves' hyperthyroidism and ophthalmopathy.

Broader study findings: Ophthalmopathy was told apart from stable hyperthyroidism by a 13 V-J model.

The V and J genes are TRBV3-1 and TRBJ2-5; unclear D gene. The material sequenced was blood. The sequence was obtained from a man between 50 and 59 years old with Graves' hyperthyroidism. The CDR3 DNA is TGTGCCAGCAGCCAAGATGGACCAGCCCAAGAGACCCAGTACTTC. Amino acids: CASSQDGPAQETQYF.